This T cell receptor (beta chain) appears in the sequencing data of a study of T cell responses to AZD1222 COVID-19 vaccine (dated by TCRdb to about 2021). Concerning the study at large: AZD1222 recipients given second doses at about 4 weeks or at about 12 weeks were pooled, since spike-specific TCR depth and breadth were not found to differ between the two schedules. A total of 233 trial participants underwent TCR sequencing, of whom about 200 received two doses of AZD1222 and about 25 received two doses of the MenACWY control vaccine. Trial participants were enrolled by age into 18-55, 56-69 and 70-plus year subgroups, with approximately 150, 28 and 58 TCR-sequenced participants respectively.

For CDR1 and CDR2, the germline V gene (reference sequence) lists LNHDA and SQIVND. From V the trimming removes 0 bases and from J it removes 4 bases, while the gene matches leave 6 bases of the junction unaccounted for. The CDR3, from cysteine to phenylalanine, totals 15 residues. Just the 45-base CDR3 DNA is kept, in frame starting at base 1. The sample's time point, from its label and the paper: baseline before first vaccination. Vaccinee samples came from UK trials COV001 and COV002, including a single-blind randomized controlled phase 2/3 trial of AZD1222 (ChAdOx1 nCoV-19) in healthy adults. Trial participant PBMC samples were collected at day 0 and day 28 after the second dose for TCRbeta chain sequencing. The CDR3 regions of human TCRbeta chains were analyzed by immunosequencing. The original pipeline was this. TCRs in the repertoires were matched against a reference library of SARS-CoV-2-specific TCRs that had been generated with the MIRA antigen-specificity platform. Breadth was defined as the fraction of unique TCRs that were SARS-CoV-2-associated, and depth was defined as the fraction of total T cells that were SARS-CoV-2-associated. Each spike-specific TCR was assigned to its reactive spike region and to a CD4 or CD8 class using the MIRA data. Log10-transformed breadth and depth values were compared by one-way ANOVA with Sidak's multiple comparisons tests. TCRdb re-hosts the immuneACCESS table, in-frame sequences only. Its copies lack some clones; in the studies checked, an unresolved V gene accounts for under half of them, and the cause for the rest is not known. The DNA was the basis for D and trimming; V, J and clone size are from that table. The sample yields about 180,000 clones; roughly 90% were counted once. The top ten clones comprise 2.6% of the sample.

What the research found in general, with its limitations: In the small 56-69-year group, the increase in depth fell short of significance, most likely because of low power. Reportedly, almost half of the unique spike-specific TCRs recognized epitopes lying outside the regions that are mutated in the B.1.351 and B.1.1.7 variants. Conclusions about previously exposed vaccinees are limited because only six or seven AZD1222 recipients were SARS-CoV-2 seropositive at baseline. Because no day 14 peak-response samples were available, repertoires were characterized only after the peak T cell response. After two AZD1222 doses, both the breadth and the depth of spike-specific TCRs were significantly higher than at day 0 and than in MenACWY recipients. Participants were mostly white British and included more females than males, and it was suggested by the authors that clonal diversity may have been underestimated. CD4 TCRs associated with the vaccine covered the entire spike protein, and the dominant responses were in regions 160-218 and 743-854.

In regard to this clone: Its target antigen remains unknown. No qualities accompany the bases; no much larger clone lies one base away.

The starting material was peripheral blood, obtained on day 0 of AZD1222 vaccination. Recombination linked TRBV19 to TRBJ2-7, with 7 junctional bases fitting TRBD2. This sequence originates from an adult in good health. The bases read TGTGCCAGTAGTATAGACGGTTCTAGCGGATACGAGCAGTACTTC. It codes for CASSIDGSSGYEQYF.